The 24 T cell receptor beta chains in this list originate from one sample, sequenced in a study of neurological immune-mediated disorders. Time point given: longitudinal time-point 2. TCRdb fed the 5' RACE reads into MiXCR, producing one record per CDR3 protein. The sample includes some 60,000 distinct CDR3 sequences, roughly 9.8% of them seen just once. Sequenced sample: PBMCs. The source of these receptors is a man aged 25 to 40 in good health.

This clonotype was observed at least ten times. This chain links TRBV5-6 with TRBJ1-1; no clear D. The V end lost 0 bases, the J end lost 1 base, and 10 bases lay between the germline ends. CDR1 SGHDT and CDR2 YYEEEE come from the germline V gene. This CDR3 is 15 amino acids long. This chain's CDR3 is CASSLVTGANTEAFF. The CDR3 DNA reads as TGTGCCAGCAGCTTGGTTACGGGCGCGAACACTGAAGCTTTCTTT.

In its sample, this clonotype was seen many times. This sequence joins TRBV20-1 and TRBJ2-5, with D tentatively TRBD2 (6 bases). In germline, CDR1 is DFQATT, CDR2 SNEGSKA (reference sequence). V was shortened by 1 base and J by 2 bases, with 11 bases between the two germline ends. CDR3 length: 14 residues. For the CDR3, the DNA is TGCAGTGCTAGAGTTGGCCTAGCGCAAGAGACCCAGTACTTC. Its protein is CSARVGLAQETQYF.

This clonotype was observed many times. The chain recombines TRBV3-1 with TRBJ1-5; unclear D gene. CDR3 length equals 14 residues. CDR1 is LGHDT, CDR2 YNNKEL, per germline (reference sequence). The V and J ends lost 0 bases and 5 bases respectively, with 8 bases between them. The CDR3 here is CASSQDLVYQPQHF. CDR3 nucleotide sequence: TGTGCCAGCAGCCAAGATTTGGTATATCAGCCCCAGCATTTT.

This clonotype appeared many times. V is TRBV27 and J is TRBJ1-1; 9 positions match TRBD1. J was trimmed by 5 bases and V by 5 bases; bases with no gene match: 12. Per germline, CDR1 MNHEY and CDR2 SMNVEV (reference sequence). The CDR3 has 16 residues. The CDR3 region has the DNA TGTGCCAGCAGTCGAGACAGGGGGTCGAGTAGGACTGAAGCTTTCTTT. Amino acids: CASSRDRGSSRTEAFF.

In its sample, this clonotype was seen many times. This chain joins TRBV6-6 and TRBJ1-1; possible D gene TRBD1, 5 bases. Per germline, CDR1 MNHNY and CDR2 SVGAGI (reference sequence). Between the trimmed V and J ends, which lost 5 bases and 3 bases, there was a span of 16 bases. The CDR3 sequence is 15 residues long. CDR3 in amino acids: CASSPYGGADTEAFF. CDR3 in DNA: TGTGCCAGCAGTCCCTACGGCGGGGCGGACACTGAAGCTTTCTTT.

This clonotype has ten or more counts. The chain joins TRBV27 to TRBJ2-5; TRBD1 aligns across 11 bases. Germline CDR1 is MNHEY and CDR2 is SMNVEV (reference sequence). This CDR3 contains 16 residues. Trimming at V came to 6 bases and at J to 0 bases, leaving 6 bases not matched to a gene. CDR3: CASRGTGGIYQETQYF. The DNA of the CDR3 is TGTGCCAGCAGGGGGACAGGGGGGATATACCAAGAGACCCAGTACTTC.

Ten or more counts support this clonotype. The chain recombines TRBV5-1 with TRBJ2-1, with 8 positions matching TRBD2. The junction had 6 bases not matched to a gene; V was cut back by 4 bases and J by 6 bases. The CDR3 contains 14 residues. Germline assignment: CDR1 SGHRS and CDR2 YFSETQ. The CDR3 sequence: CASSPGLGGNEQFF. Written as DNA, the CDR3 is TGCGCCAGCAGCCCGGGACTAGGGGGCAATGAGCAGTTCTTC. The variable domain in full, with the rest retrieved from reference TRBV5-1 and TRBJ2-1, is KAGVTQTPRYLIKTRGQQVTLSCSPISGHRSVSWYQQTPGQGLQFLFEYFSETQRNKGNFPGRFSGRQFSNSRSEMNVSTLELGDSALYLCASSPGLGGNEQFFGPGTRLTVL.

This clonotype was seen repeatedly, ten times or more. This chain connects TRBV20-1 to TRBJ1-5, with a tentative D call TRBD1 (6 bases). Germline CDR1 reads DFQATT; CDR2 reads SNEGSKA (reference sequence). The CDR3 consists of 15 residues. V lost 3 bases and J 4 bases, leaving 16 bases between the germline ends. DNA of the CDR3: TGCAGTGCTAGGGGGACAAGGAGCGTAAATCAGCCCCAGCATTTT. This encodes CSARGTRSVNQPQHF.

As for this clonotype: A single base separates this from a much larger clone, so it may be a read error. The genes are TRBV28 and TRBJ1-2; maybe TRBD1 (5 bases). The CDR3 totals 14 residues. Germline V gene lookup returns CDR1 MDHEN and CDR2 SYDVKM. Written as DNA, the CDR3 is TGTTCCAGCAGTTTAATGGGGGATCTCTATGGCTACACCTTC. Its protein is CSSSLMGDLYGYTF.

This clonotype was recorded many times. This chain uses TRBV25-1 with TRBJ2-6, with 11 bases lining up with TRBD1. CDR3 length: 18 amino acids. Germline CDR1 reads MGHDK; CDR2 reads SYGVNS. The J segment lost 1 base and the V segment lost 4 bases, leaving 6 bases of the junction unmatched. This CDR3 is CASSARTGGPSGANVLTF. The CDR3 nucleotides are TGTGCCAGCAGTGCCCGGACAGGGGGCCCTTCTGGGGCCAACGTCCTGACTTTC.

This clonotype came up many times. The chain couples TRBV20-1 to TRBJ1-5, with a tentative D call TRBD1 (5 bases). The ends were cut back, 6 bases at V and 5 bases at J, with 14 bases in the middle. The CDR3 has 13 amino acids. In germline, CDR1 is DFQATT, CDR2 SNEGSKA (reference sequence). As DNA, the CDR3 is TGCAGTGCAAAAACGACAGTTGATCAGCCCCAGCATTTT. It is translated as CSAKTTVDQPQHF.

This clonotype was observed many times. V and J are TRBV20-1 and TRBJ2-1; D remains ambiguous. Trimming stripped 0 bases from V and 7 bases from J, with 22 bases between. This CDR3 spans 17 amino acids. The germline gives CDR1 DFQATT, CDR2 SNEGSKA (reference sequence). The CDR3 sequence: CSARDGPQLGSRNEQFF. CDR3 bases: TGCAGTGCTAGAGATGGCCCCCAACTCGGCTCGAGGAATGAGCAGTTCTTC.

This clonotype appeared many times. The V gene is TRBV3-1, the J gene TRBJ2-7; the match to TRBD2 covers 10 bases. V was clipped by 1 base and J by 5 bases; unmatched bases: 11. The length of the CDR3 is 17 residues. Looked up from germline, CDR1 is LGHDT and CDR2 is YNNKEL (reference sequence). The CDR3, as DNA: TGTGCCAGCAGCCAAGCTTTTAAGCGGGAGGGCCTCCACGAGCAGTACTTC. It is translated as CASSQAFKREGLHEQYF.

This clonotype has a count of ten or more. The chain links TRBV6-5 to TRBJ2-7; 7 bases match TRBD1. V lost 2 bases and J lost 3; bases outside the gene matches: 4. The CDR3 is 14 residues long. Per the germline V gene, CDR1 is MNHEY and CDR2 is SVGAGI. CDR3 sequence reads: CASSYGTEGYEQYF. In DNA form, the CDR3 reads TGTGCCAGCAGTTACGGGACAGAGGGCTACGAGCAGTACTTC.

This clonotype showed up many times. The rearrangement joins TRBV5-1 to TRBJ2-7, with TRBD2 matching over 14 bases. Losses at the gene ends were 4 bases for V and 5 bases for J; bases not matched to a gene: 8. The CDR3 runs to 16 residues. Germline V gives CDR1 SGHRS, CDR2 YFSETQ. The DNA of the CDR3 is TGCGCCAGCAGCCCCACGGGGGGACTAGCGGGAGACGAGCAGTACTTC. It is translated as CASSPTGGLAGDEQYF.

This clonotype appeared many times. The V and J genes are TRBV27 and TRBJ2-6, with D perhaps TRBD2 (6 bases). The germline gives CDR1 MNHEY, CDR2 SMNVEV (reference sequence). The CDR3 has 16 amino acids. With 9 bases removed from V and 1 base from J, the gap between germline ends came to 16 bases. CDR3 nucleotide sequence: TGTGCCAGTTCCCGGGACTGGATTTCTGGGGCCAACGTCCTGACTTTC. Translating gives CASSRDWISGANVLTF.

This chain links TRBV29-1 with TRBJ2-3; 10 bases fit TRBD1. The germline V gene encodes CDR1 SQVTM and CDR2 ANQGSEA. Trimming at V came to 7 bases and at J to 4 bases, leaving 11 bases not matched to a gene. The length of the CDR3 is 15 residues. Here the CDR3 DNA reads TGCAGCGCTGGGCGGTGGACAGGGGGATCAGATACGCAGTATTTT. Its translation: CSAGRWTGGSDTQYF.

This clonotype was observed at least ten times. This chain joins TRBV27 and TRBJ1-6; D unclear. Per the germline V gene, CDR1 is MNHEY and CDR2 is SMNVEV (reference sequence). V lost 5 bases, J lost 13 bases, and 15 bases lay in between. This CDR3 has 13 residues. The CDR3 DNA reads as TGTGCCAGCAGTCTCGCGGTGGAGTTCCCCCTCCACTTT. It codes for CASSLAVEFPLHF.

The sample holds many counts of this clonotype. The J gene is TRBJ2-7, the V gene TRBV10-3, with 10 bases matching TRBD1. This CDR3 region has 15 residues. Germline values: CDR1 ENHRY, CDR2 SYGVKD. Trimming removed 6 bases from V and 6 bases from J; junction bases left unmatched: 11. CDR3 nucleotide sequence: TGTGCCATCAGCCCTCCCGGGACAGGGGTTTTCGAGCAGTACTTC. The encoded protein is CAISPPGTGVFEQYF.

This clonotype was observed many times. The chain links TRBV28 to TRBJ1-5, with 7 bases that match TRBD1. The V gene end was trimmed by 3 bases and the J gene end by 7 bases; junction bases not matched to a gene: 9. The CDR3 has 15 residues. CDR1 and CDR2 from the germline V gene are MDHEN and SYDVKM. The CDR3 loop reads CASSLIQGGQQPQHF. In DNA, the CDR3 is TGTGCCAGCAGTTTGATTCAAGGGGGCCAGCAGCCCCAGCATTTT.

A remark on this clonotype: One junction end disagrees with the germline gene, perhaps due to a read error. The V and J genes are TRBV20-1 and TRBJ2-7, with TRBD2 as a possible D gene (5 bases). Germline loops: CDR1 DFQATT, CDR2 SNEGSKA (reference sequence). The CDR3 is 16 residues long. The DNA for the CDR3 is TGCAGTGCTAGAGAGCCCCGGGGTGGGATAAACTACGAGCAGAACTTC. Encoded protein: CSAREPRGGINYEQNF.

This clonotype was seen many times. The J gene is TRBJ2-2, the V gene TRBV11-3; maybe TRBD2 (7 bases). This CDR3 contains 16 residues. Per the germline V gene, CDR1 is SGHNT and CDR2 is YENEEA. Trimming took off 5 bases at V and 5 bases at J, with 18 bases between the two ends. The CDR3 is CASSRGARWGTGELFF. CDR3 nucleotide sequence: TGTGCCAGCAGCCGGGGGGCACGGTGGGGAACCGGGGAGCTGTTTTTT.

This clonotype was observed at least ten times. The V call is TRBV15, the J call TRBJ2-5; D might be TRBD1 (6 bases). V was trimmed by 0 bases and J by 1 base, leaving 6 bases between them. The CDR3 consists of 14 residues. The V gene's germline CDR1 is LNHNV and CDR2 YYDKDF (reference sequence). CDR3: CATSRDRGQETQYF. CDR3 nucleotides: TGTGCCACCAGCAGAGACAGGGGCCAAGAGACCCAGTACTTC.

This clonotype was counted ten times or more. CDR3: CASSLGLPGYEQYF. The CDR3 region has the DNA TGTGCCAGCAGCCTCGGTCTACCAGGATACGAGCAGTACTTC. The V call is TRBV3-1, the J call TRBJ2-7, with D unresolved. Germline loops: CDR1 LGHDT, CDR2 YNNKEL (reference sequence). This CDR3 spans 14 amino acids. V lost 4 bases and J 4 bases, leaving 14 bases between the germline ends.